This entry is about one TCR beta chain. Generated by immunoSEQ multiplex PCR, the TCRdb table keeps only in-frame clones and is missing some. The table records 45,000 to 55,000 clones, approximately 90% of them present only once. The sample originates from a study of T cell changes during pregnancy in multiple sclerosis. The CDR3 runs 11 residues. Germline loops: CDR1 DFQATT, CDR2 SNEGSKA (reference sequence). V was trimmed by 6 bases and J by 3 bases, leaving 7 bases between them. The rearrangement joins TRBV20-1 to TRBJ2-3, with a possible D match to TRBD1 (6 bases). The TCR was taken from a female donor with multiple sclerosis, enrolled in a pregnancy study. Source: CD4+ T cells from peripheral blood mononuclear cells, taken after pregnancy. CDR3 DNA: TGCAGTGCCGGACAGACAGATACGCAGTATTTT. Amino acids: CSAGQTDTQYF.